This T cell receptor (beta chain) was identified during a study of lymphopenia after photon versus proton radiotherapy. In the case of this clone: A read error may produce the germline difference seen at one junction end.

The assay was immunoSEQ multiplex PCR, and TCRdb's table has in-frame clones only and misses some. The data show 20,000 to 30,000 clones, with nearly 85% seen just once and approximately 22% held by the top ten. The sequence came from a woman aged 70-85 years with pancreatic cancer. The sample here was peripheral blood, taken from a patient treated with proton-based radiotherapy.

The CDR3 region is CASIYYEQYF. The CDR3 DNA reads as TGTGCCAGCATTTACTACGAGCAGTACTTC. The genes are TRBV6-5 and TRBJ2-7; D ambiguous. The germline V gene encodes CDR1 MNHEY and CDR2 SVGAGI. The CDR3 extends over 10 amino acids.